This T cell receptor (beta chain) was retrieved from a study of T cells in localized non-small cell lung cancer. Points from the study as a whole: Uninvolved adjacent lung had the highest recorded T cell clonality, with tumor below it. Median around 56 top-100 tumor clones were shared with paired adjacent lung. Elevated circulating T cell density in blood was associated with longer overall survival. Sequencing involved a lone tumor region, leaving heterogeneity possible.

On this clone: Its antigen is still unknown.

Libraries were prepared by immunoSEQ multiplex PCR; TCRdb keeps only in-frame clonotypes and omits some of them. The profile shows tens of thousands of clones, approximately 80% of them singletons. V lost 4 bases and J 1 base, leaving 20 bases between the germline ends. This CDR3 is 18 amino acids long. Germline CDR1 and CDR2: MDHEN and SYDVKM. The clonotype comes from a female donor aged 60 or older with stage I lung adenocarcinoma. This sample comprised peripheral blood, obtained before any cancer treatment. The chain combines TRBV28 with TRBJ1-3; no firm D call. CDR3 bases: TGTGCCAGCAGTTCCTCCCCGGGCAGCCAACTGTCTGGAAACACCATATATTTT. It specifies CASSSSPGSQLSGNTIYF.